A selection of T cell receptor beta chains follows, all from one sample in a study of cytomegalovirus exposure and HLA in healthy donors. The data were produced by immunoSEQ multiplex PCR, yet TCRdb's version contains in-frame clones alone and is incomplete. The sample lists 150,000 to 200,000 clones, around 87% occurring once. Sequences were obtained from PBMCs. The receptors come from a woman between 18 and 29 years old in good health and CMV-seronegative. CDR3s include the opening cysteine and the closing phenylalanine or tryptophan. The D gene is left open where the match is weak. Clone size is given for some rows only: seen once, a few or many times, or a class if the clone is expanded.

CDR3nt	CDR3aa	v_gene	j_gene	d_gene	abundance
TGCGCCAGCAGCCCCTGGGGGACAGGGGCCTCCGAGCAGTACTTC	CASSPWGTGASEQYF	TRBV4-1	TRBJ2-7	TRBD1	.
TGTGCCAGCAGCTTCCTAGCGGGAGCAGATACGCAGTATTTT	CASSFLAGADTQYF	TRBV7-3	TRBJ2-3	TRBD2	.
TGTGCCAGCAGCCCGGCGGGCGTTTACAATGAGCAGTTCTTC	CASSPAGVYNEQFF	TRBV7-2	TRBJ2-1	.	.
TGTGCCAGCAGTGAAATCGTAGAAAATGAAAAACTGTTTTTT	CASSEIVENEKLFF	TRBV2	TRBJ1-4	.	.
TGTGCCAGTAGCCTAGATATCCGGACAGGGGGCCGTGGGACCCAGTACTTC	CASSLDIRTGGRGTQYF	TRBV19	TRBJ2-5	TRBD1	once
TGTGCCTGGAGTGTCACTTTCGGGAATCAGCCCCAGCATTTT	CAWSVTFGNQPQHF	TRBV30	TRBJ1-5	.	.
TGCGCCAGCAGCTTGGCAGGCCAGGGTAACACTGAAGCTTTCTTT	CASSLAGQGNTEAFF	TRBV5-1	TRBJ1-1	.	few
TGTGCCTGGAGCCTCGACAGGCGGAATTCACCCCTCCACTTT	CAWSLDRRNSPLHF	TRBV30	TRBJ1-6	.	.
TGTGCCAGCAGCTGGGGCGGTAGCACAGATACGCAGTATTTT	CASSWGGSTDTQYF	TRBV7-3	TRBJ2-3	.	.
TGTGCCAGCAGCTCAGTGACAGGCGGCACTGAAGCTTTCTTT	CASSSVTGGTEAFF	TRBV7-9	TRBJ1-1	.	.
TGCGCCAGCAGCTCCAGGCAGTACAATGAGCAGTTCTTC	CASSSRQYNEQFF	TRBV5-1	TRBJ2-1	.	.
TGTGCCAGCAGCCAAGGGGCCTCCCCACCCAATGAGCAGTTCTTC	CASSQGASPPNEQFF	TRBV4-2	TRBJ2-1	.	.
TGTGCCAGTAGTTGGACCCGGGAGAGTGAAGCTTTCTTT	CASSWTRESEAFF	TRBV19	TRBJ1-1	.	.
TGTGCCAGCAGCTTGCTAGCGGGGGGCTCGAGCTCCTACAATGAGCAGTTCTTC	CASSLLAGGSSSYNEQFF	TRBV13	TRBJ2-1	TRBD2	once
TGTGCCAGCTCACGTGACAGGGGACGGAATGAGCAGTTCTTC	CASSRDRGRNEQFF	TRBV18	TRBJ2-1	TRBD1	.
TGTGCCAGCAGTACTATAATCGGGACAGGGTATTACGAGCAGTACTTC	CASSTIIGTGYYEQYF	TRBV6-6	TRBJ2-7	TRBD1	few
TGTGCCAGCAGCTTGTCAGCGGGGGGGATTGAAGAGACCCAGTACTTC	CASSLSAGGIEETQYF	TRBV5-4	TRBJ2-5	TRBD2	.
TGTGCCAGCAGCCGCAGGGGGAACACTGAAGCTTTCTTT	CASSRRGNTEAFF	TRBV14	TRBJ1-1	.	.
TGTGCCAGCAACAGCCGGGGACTAGCGGGGAGGTCTAGCACAGATACGCAGTATTTT	CASNSRGLAGRSSTDTQYF	TRBV7-8	TRBJ2-3	TRBD2	.
TGTGCCAGCAGTGACGGGACAAATCAGCCCCAGCATTTT	CASSDGTNQPQHF	TRBV6-4	TRBJ1-5	.	medium-sized
TGTGCCAGCAGAGCCTCAGGGGCCGCCGTGCCCCAGCATTTT	CASRASGAAVPQHF	TRBV28	TRBJ1-5	.	.
TGTGCCAGTAGTGTCGACTGGAGGGGCCCTAACACCGGGGAGCTGTTTTTT	CASSVDWRGPNTGELFF	TRBV19	TRBJ2-2	.	.
TGTGCCAGCAGCACCGGGACAGCAAACACTGAAGCTTTCTTT	CASSTGTANTEAFF	TRBV2	TRBJ1-1	TRBD1	.
TGTGCCAGCAGCCTCCGGACACCGATTTTCGATAATAATTCACCCCTCCACTTT	CASSLRTPIFDNNSPLHF	TRBV7-2	TRBJ1-6	.	.
TGCGCCAGCAGCTTGGAGGGCGGGAGGGAGCAGTTCTTC	CASSLEGGREQFF	TRBV5-1	TRBJ2-1	TRBD2	.
TGTGCCAGCAGCTTTACCCCTGGAGGGCTAGCCAAAAACATTCAGTACTTC	CASSFTPGGLAKNIQYF	TRBV7-2	TRBJ2-4	.	few
TGTGCCAGCAGCTTAGGAGGCAGTAACTATGGCTACACCTTC	CASSLGGSNYGYTF	TRBV11-3	TRBJ1-2	.	.
TGTGCCAGCAGCTTCGGGGAGGATAACTATGGCTACACCTTC	CASSFGEDNYGYTF	TRBV7-2	TRBJ1-2	.	.
TGTGCCAGCACCAAGACTAGCGGGCGTAACAATGAGCAGTTCTTC	CASTKTSGRNNEQFF	TRBV6-1	TRBJ2-1	TRBD2	.
TGCGCCAGCAGCCCCCGGGGAGGGGGGGTTGAAAAACTGTTTTTT	CASSPRGGGVEKLFF	TRBV5-1	TRBJ1-4	.	.
TGTGCCAGCAGCGTAGGAGGGTGGGCGTATACGCAGTATTTT	CASSVGGWAYTQYF	TRBV9	TRBJ2-3	.	.
TGTGCCAGCAGCCTCGGCGGGGTGTACGAGCAGTACTTC	CASSLGGVYEQYF	TRBV5-6	TRBJ2-7	.	.
TGTGCCAGCAGTTACTCGGGGGGGCGAAATTCACCCCTCCACTTT	CASSYSGGRNSPLHF	TRBV6-5	TRBJ1-6	.	.
TGTGCCAGCAGTTTGGACAGGCCTTGGAAATCACCCCTCCACTTT	CASSLDRPWKSPLHF	TRBV6-5	TRBJ1-6	TRBD1	.
TGTGCCAGCAGCTTAGGAGGTGGGAATCAGCCCCAGCATTTT	CASSLGGGNQPQHF	TRBV7-2	TRBJ1-5	.	.
TGTGCCAGCACCCCTTCACAGTTATCCTACGAGCAGTACTTC	CASTPSQLSYEQYF	TRBV6-5	TRBJ2-7	.	.
TGCGCCAGCAGATGGCAGGGAAACACCGGGGAGCTGTTTTTT	CASRWQGNTGELFF	TRBV5-1	TRBJ2-2	.	.
TGTGCCAGCAGCGACAACAGGGTGGCCAAAAACATTCAGTACTTC	CASSDNRVAKNIQYF	TRBV5-4	TRBJ2-4	.	.
TGTGCCAGTAGTACGTCCGGGACAACTAACTATGGCTACACCTTC	CASSTSGTTNYGYTF	TRBV19	TRBJ1-2	.	.
TGTGCCAGCAGCCCCCAGGGAAACACCATATATTTT	CASSPQGNTIYF	TRBV11-2	TRBJ1-3	.	.
TGTGCCAGCAGTTCCGACTCTAGCGGGATTCTCGGGACCACAGATACGCAGTATTTT	CASSSDSSGILGTTDTQYF	TRBV7-2	TRBJ2-3	TRBD2	.
TGTGCCACCTCACAGGGGGTGAATATGGCTGAAGCTTTCTTT	CATSQGVNMAEAFF	TRBV10-3	TRBJ1-1	TRBD1	.
TGTGCCAGCAGCCCTACCGATAAACGACGGATAAATGAGGTTACAGATACGCAGTATTTT	CASSPTDKRRINEVTDTQYF	TRBV9	TRBJ2-3	.	.
TGTGCCAGCAGCGTAGCCCCACCTGGACTTGCGGGGAGCCCTGACTTC	CASSVAPPGLAGSPDF	TRBV9	TRBJ2-4	.	.
TGTGCCATTACGGACAGGGAGGGAAACATTCAGTACTTC	CAITDREGNIQYF	TRBV10-3	TRBJ2-4	.	few
TGTGCCAGCAGCTTAGAAGGTAGCGGGAGTTTTGCGCAGTATTTT	CASSLEGSGSFAQYF	TRBV7-8	TRBJ2-3	TRBD2	.
TGTGCCAGCTCACTAAACCAACTACAGGGGGCTGCCACTGAAGCTTTCTTT	CASSLNQLQGAATEAFF	TRBV18	TRBJ1-1	TRBD1	.
TGCGCCAGCAGCCAAGAGGCAGGGGCGAACACTGAAGCTTTCTTT	CASSQEAGANTEAFF	TRBV4-1	TRBJ1-1	.	.
TGTGCCAGCAGTCCTAGGACAGGCTACGAGCAGTACTTC	CASSPRTGYEQYF	TRBV27	TRBJ2-7	TRBD1	.
TGTGCCAGCAGCTTTAGGAATAGCGCAGATACGCAGTATTTT	CASSFRNSADTQYF	TRBV7-9	TRBJ2-3	.	.
TGTGCCAGTTTGCGGACAGGGCGAGGTCAGCCCCAGCATTTT	CASLRTGRGQPQHF	TRBV2	TRBJ1-5	TRBD1	.
TGTGCCAGTAGTCCCACTAGCGGGGCCGGCACAGATACGCAGTATTTT	CASSPTSGAGTDTQYF	TRBV19	TRBJ2-3	TRBD2	.
TGTGCCAGCAGCTTAGCGCGCCAGGGAGGCGAAAAACTGTTTTTT	CASSLARQGGEKLFF	TRBV7-2	TRBJ1-4	.	once
TGTGCCAGCACCCCCGCGGGGGCGATCACTGAAGCTTTCTTT	CASTPAGAITEAFF	TRBV5-4	TRBJ1-1	.	.
TGTGCCAGCAGTTTAATCAGGGGCCCTATCTACGAGCAGTACTTC	CASSLIRGPIYEQYF	TRBV28	TRBJ2-7	.	.
TGTGCCAGCAGTTTCCCCAGGGCCGACTCTGGAAACACCATATATTTT	CASSFPRADSGNTIYF	TRBV2	TRBJ1-3	.	.
TGTGCCAGCAGCCCCCCCCCGCTGCGGGAGGGAGAGACCCAGTACTTC	CASSPPPLREGETQYF	TRBV11-2	TRBJ2-5	TRBD2	once
TGTGCCAGCAGCGAGGGGGGGGGTTCCTACAATGAGCAGTTCTTC	CASSEGGGSYNEQFF	TRBV7-9	TRBJ2-1	.	.
TGCAGCGTTGGAGGGTACACCGGGGAGCTGTTTTTT	CSVGGYTGELFF	TRBV29-1	TRBJ2-2	.	.